The clone carrying this T cell receptor beta chain has ten or more counts. This sample is drawn from a study of T cells after yellow fever vaccination. The CDR3 runs 13 residues. Germline loops: CDR1 MNHNY, CDR2 SVGAGI (reference sequence). V was pared by 10 bases and J by 1 base, with 10 bases between. TCRdb passed the 5' RACE reads through MiXCR, listing each CDR3 protein once. This table holds 110,000 or so distinct CDR3 sequences, about 6.8% found once. The chain has TRBV6-6 and TRBJ1-4; D unclear. The sample consisted of CD4+ T cells sorted from PBMCs, taken about 41 days after the first yellow fever vaccination. The source is a man between 18 and 35 years old who received the YFV17D yellow fever vaccine. In nucleotides, the CDR3 is TGTGCCACCGGGGTAGGAACTAATGAAAAACTGTTTTTT. Protein product: CATGVGTNEKLFF.